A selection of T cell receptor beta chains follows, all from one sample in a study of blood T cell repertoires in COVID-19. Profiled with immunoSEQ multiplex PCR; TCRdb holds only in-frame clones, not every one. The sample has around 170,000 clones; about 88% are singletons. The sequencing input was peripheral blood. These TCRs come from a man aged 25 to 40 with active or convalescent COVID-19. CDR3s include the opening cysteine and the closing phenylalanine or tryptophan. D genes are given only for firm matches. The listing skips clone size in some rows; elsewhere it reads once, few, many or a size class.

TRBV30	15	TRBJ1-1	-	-	TGTGCCTGGAGTACCAAAAGAGCGGAAAACACTGAAGCTTTCTTT	CAWSTKRAENTEAFF
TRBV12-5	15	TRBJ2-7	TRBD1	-	TGTGCTAGTGGTCATAGGCTTGGGACAGGCTACGAGCAGTACTTC	CASGHRLGTGYEQYF
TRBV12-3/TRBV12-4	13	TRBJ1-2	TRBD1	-	TGTGCCAGCAACGAGGGACAGGCCTATGGCTACACCTTC	CASNEGQAYGYTF
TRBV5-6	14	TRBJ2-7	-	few	TGTGCCAGCAGCTTGAGGCAGGTTTCCTACGAGCAGTACTTC	CASSLRQVSYEQYF
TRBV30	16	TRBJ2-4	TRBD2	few	TGTGCCTGGAGGCCCCATGCGGGAGGGTTCCCAAACATTCAGTACTTC	CAWRPHAGGFPNIQYF
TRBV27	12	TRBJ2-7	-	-	TGTGCCAGCAGTCCCAGGGGGGACGAGCAGTACTTC	CASSPRGDEQYF
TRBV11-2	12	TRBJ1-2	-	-	TGTGCCACTAGCCTTACCGAGTATGGCTACACCTTC	CATSLTEYGYTF
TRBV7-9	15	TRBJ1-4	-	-	TGTGCCAGCAGCCCAGCGACTGCAACTAATGAAAAACTGTTTTTT	CASSPATATNEKLFF
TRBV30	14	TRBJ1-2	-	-	TGTGCCTGGAGTGTAGTTCCAGGGAACTATGGCTACACCTTC	CAWSVVPGNYGYTF
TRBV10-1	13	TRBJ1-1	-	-	TGCGCCAGCAGCGCAGGGGAAAGGACTGAAGCTTTCTTT	CASSAGERTEAFF
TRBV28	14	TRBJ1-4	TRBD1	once	TGTGCCGCAAACACAGGGGCAACTAATGAAAAACTGTTTTTT	CAANTGATNEKLFF
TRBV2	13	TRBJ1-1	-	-	TGTGCCAGCAGTCCCAGGGTAAACACTGAAGCTTTCTTT	CASSPRVNTEAFF
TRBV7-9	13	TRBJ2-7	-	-	TGTGCCAGCTTGGGCGGGACAGCCCGGGAGCAGTACTTC	CASLGGTAREQYF
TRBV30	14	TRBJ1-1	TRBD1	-	TGTGCCTGGAGTGGACAGGGCTTGAACACTGAAGCTTTCTTT	CAWSGQGLNTEAFF
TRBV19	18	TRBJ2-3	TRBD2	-	TGTGCCAGTAGTATCATCTTATTAGCGGGATTCCCAAAAAATACGCAGTATTTT	CASSIILLAGFPKNTQYF
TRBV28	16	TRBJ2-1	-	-	TGTGCCAGCAGTCTCCCGGGGGACCCCGCGGCCCATGAGCAGTTCTTC	CASSLPGDPAAHEQFF
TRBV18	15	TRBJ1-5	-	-	TGTGCCAGCTCAATTGGGACAAATAGCAATCAGCCCCAGCATTTT	CASSIGTNSNQPQHF
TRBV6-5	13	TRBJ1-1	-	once	TGTGCCAGCAGTTACTCCGTTAACACTGAAGCTTTCTTT	CASSYSVNTEAFF
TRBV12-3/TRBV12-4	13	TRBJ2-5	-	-	TGTGCCAGCGGCCCCCGGGGAACGGAGACCCAGTACTTC	CASGPRGTETQYF
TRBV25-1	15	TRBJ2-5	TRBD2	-	TGTGCCAGCAGGGGACTAGCGGGAGGGGGAGAGACCCAGTACTTC	CASRGLAGGGETQYF
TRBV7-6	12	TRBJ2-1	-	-	TGTGCCAGCAGCCCGCTAAACAATGAGCAGTTCTTC	CASSPLNNEQFF
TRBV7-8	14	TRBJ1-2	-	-	TGTGCCAGCAGCCGAGACGACATTTCGAATGGCTACACCTTC	CASSRDDISNGYTF
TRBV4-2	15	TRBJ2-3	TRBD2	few	TGTGCCAGCAGCCCTACTAGCGGGGGGGCGGATACGCAGTATTTT	CASSPTSGGADTQYF
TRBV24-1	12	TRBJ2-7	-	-	TGTGCCACCAGTGATTACAGGGACGAGCAGTACTTC	CATSDYRDEQYF
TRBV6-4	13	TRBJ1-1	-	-	TGTGCCAGCAGTCCGACAGCGAACACTGAAGCTTTCTTT	CASSPTANTEAFF
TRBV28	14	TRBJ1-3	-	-	TGTGCCGCGAGGCGGGGAGGCTCTGGAAACACCATATATTTT	CAARRGGSGNTIYF
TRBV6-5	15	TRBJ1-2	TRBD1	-	TGTGCCAGCAGTCGCCTCGCTGACTTCACAGGGGCCGGGCTCTTC	CASSRLADFTGAGLF
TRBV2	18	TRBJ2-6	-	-	TGTGCCAGCAGCGGACAGGGAGGGGGGTTTTCTGGGGCCAACGTCCTGACTTTC	CASSGQGGGFSGANVLTF
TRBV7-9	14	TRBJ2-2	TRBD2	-	TGTGCCAGCAGCTCTAGCGGGGCAACCGGGGAGCTGTTTTTT	CASSSSGATGELFF
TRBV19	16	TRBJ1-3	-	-	TGTGCCAGTAGTCTGACGGGGGGACCGGGTGGAAACACCATATATTTT	CASSLTGGPGGNTIYF
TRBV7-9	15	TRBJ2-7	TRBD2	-	TGTGCCAGCAGCATTCCCGGGACTAGGTTCTACGAGCAGTACTTC	CASSIPGTRFYEQYF
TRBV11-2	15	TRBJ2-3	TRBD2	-	TGTGCCAGCAGCTTATGGGAAGCGGGAGGAGATACGCAGTATTTT	CASSLWEAGGDTQYF
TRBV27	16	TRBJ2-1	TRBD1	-	TGTGCCAGCAGGATCGGACAGGGGGCGGCCTACAATGAGCAGTTCTTC	CASRIGQGAAYNEQFF
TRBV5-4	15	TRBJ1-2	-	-	TGTGCCAGCAGTCCACCCTCGGGAGATAACTATGGCTACACCTTC	CASSPPSGDNYGYTF
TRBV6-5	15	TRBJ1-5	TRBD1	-	TGTGCCAGCAGTTACTCAGGGGGCGTCGGTCAGCCCCAGCATTTT	CASSYSGGVGQPQHF
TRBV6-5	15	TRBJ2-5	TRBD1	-	TGTGCCAGCAGCTCCTGGACAGGGGTATCCGAGACCCAGTACTTC	CASSSWTGVSETQYF
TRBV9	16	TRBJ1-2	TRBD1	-	TGTGCCAGCAGCGTAGGACGAGGGACAGGGCTCTATGGCTACACCTTC	CASSVGRGTGLYGYTF
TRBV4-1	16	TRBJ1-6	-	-	TGCGCCAGCAGCCAAGATCCAGGGAACTATAATTCACCCCTCCACTTT	CASSQDPGNYNSPLHF
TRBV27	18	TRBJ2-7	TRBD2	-	TGTGCCAGCAGTTCCCCACTAACACGAGGGCGGGAGTCCTACGAGCAGTACTTC	CASSSPLTRGRESYEQYF
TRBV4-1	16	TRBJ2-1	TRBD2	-	TGCGCCAGCAGCCTATCGGGACTAGCGGCCTACAATGAGCAGTTCTTC	CASSLSGLAAYNEQFF